The 16 T cell receptor beta chains in this list originate from one sample, sequenced in a study of blood T cell repertoires in COVID-19. Sequenced by immunoSEQ multiplex PCR; TCRdb stores in-frame clones only, minus some. This sample has about 440,000 clones, with around nine tenths found just once. The sequenced sample consisted of peripheral blood. Source of these receptors: a woman in her 30s with acute or convalescent COVID-19.

Details on this clone: Other DNA sequences in the same sample also yield this CDR3. The rearrangement uses TRBV19 and TRBJ1-2, with unresolved D. V lost 6 bases and J lost 4, with 12 bases in between. The length of the CDR3 is 13 residues. Germline CDR1 LNHDA, CDR2 SQIVND (reference sequence). CDR3: CASSDLGGYGYTF. For the CDR3, the DNA is TGTGCCAGTAGCGACCTCGGCGGCTATGGCTACACCTTC.

This clone was counted a few times. The chain has TRBV30 and TRBJ2-1, with 15 bases aligning to TRBD2. The CDR3 length is 14 residues. The J segment lost 11 bases and the V segment lost 6 bases, leaving 8 bases of the junction unmatched. Per germline, CDR1 GTSNPN and CDR2 SVGIG (reference sequence). The CDR3 nucleotides read TGTGCCTGCTCAGACGGACTAGCGGGGGGGAAGCAGTTCTTC. Protein sequence: CACSDGLAGGKQFF.

This clone was seen only once. The chain joins TRBV19 to TRBJ1-5; 7 bases match TRBD1. The J segment lost 4 bases and the V segment lost 8 bases, leaving 17 bases of the junction unmatched. Looked up from germline, CDR1 is LNHDA and CDR2 is SQIVND (reference sequence). The CDR3 contains 17 residues. The CDR3 DNA reads as TGTGCCAGTGGAAACCCTACCCAGGGACAGAAAAATCAGCCCCAGCATTTT. This translates into CASGNPTQGQKNQPQHF.

The V call is TRBV2, the J call TRBJ1-1; possibly TRBD1 for D (6 bases). Per germline, CDR1 SNHLY and CDR2 FYNNEI. The CDR3 has 14 residues. V was shortened by 7 bases and J by 2 bases, with 14 bases between the two germline ends. CDR3 DNA sequence: TGTGCCAGCATGACAGACAGGCTTAACACTGAAGCTTTCTTT. Encoded protein: CASMTDRLNTEAFF.

The chain combines TRBV5-1 with TRBJ1-1; D is ambiguous. There are 16 residues in the CDR3. Deletions cut 4 bases from V and 0 bases from J, with 16 bases between. From germline, CDR1 is SGHRS and CDR2 YFSETQ. CDR3 nucleotides: TGCGCCAGCAGCCGAGGGTACGGTGGCATGAACACTGAAGCTTTCTTT. It yields the protein CASSRGYGGMNTEAFF.

This chain uses TRBV19 with TRBJ1-2; TRBD1 matches 7 bases. Germline CDR1 reads LNHDA; CDR2 reads SQIVND (reference sequence). After removal of 6 bases from V and 6 bases from J, the junction contained 1 base not matched to a gene. The CDR3 has 11 residues. The CDR3: CASRGQDGYTF. In DNA form, the CDR3 reads TGTGCCAGTAGAGGACAGGATGGCTACACCTTC.

The chain recombines TRBV5-6 with TRBJ2-7; tentatively, D is TRBD1 (6 bases). The CDR3 sequence is 15 residues long. V was pared by 0 bases and J by 2 bases, with 12 bases between. The germline V gene has CDR1 SGHDT and CDR2 YYEEEE. The CDR3 bases are TGTGCCAGCAGCTTGGGAACAGGGCGCGCCTACGAGCAGTACTTC. This encodes CASSLGTGRAYEQYF.

The J gene is TRBJ2-3, the V gene TRBV7-8; 8 positions match TRBD1. The ends lost 1 base at V and 2 bases at J; junction bases unmatched: 2. Per the germline V gene, CDR1 is SGHVS and CDR2 is FQNEAQ. This CDR3 has 15 amino acids. The CDR3 DNA reads TGTGCCAGCAGCTTAGGACAGGGGTTCACAGATACGCAGTATTTT. This sequence encodes CASSLGQGFTDTQYF.

V usage is TRBV14 and J usage is TRBJ1-5, with a weak D call TRBD1 (5 bases). The length of the CDR3 is 13 residues. The germline V gene has CDR1 SGHDN and CDR2 FVKESK. Trimming removed 1 base at V and 5 bases at J, with 6 bases between. The CDR3 DNA reads TGTGCCAGCAGCCAAGGACAGTATCAGCCCCAGCATTTT. Its translation is CASSQGQYQPQHF.

V and J are TRBV5-4 and TRBJ2-1; D remains ambiguous. V shed 0 bases and J shed 0 bases, with 13 bases lying between them. Germline CDR1 SGHNT, CDR2 YYREEE (reference sequence). This CDR3 contains 17 residues. CDR3 region: CASSLGQRLSSYNEQFF. The CDR3 DNA follows: TGTGCCAGCAGCTTGGGGCAGAGACTGAGCTCCTACAATGAGCAGTTCTTC.

The gene calls are TRBV27 and TRBJ2-6, with TRBD1 as a possible D gene (6 bases). Germline V CDR1 and CDR2: MNHEY, SMNVEV (reference sequence). V lost 6 bases and J lost 4, with 13 bases in between. The CDR3 runs to 15 residues. For the CDR3, the DNA is TGTGCCAGCAGGGCTCAGGGGCTCGGGGCCAACGTCCTGACTTTC. As protein: CASRAQGLGANVLTF.

The chain uses TRBV19 and TRBJ1-1; tentatively, D is TRBD1 (5 bases). Germline V CDR1 and CDR2: LNHDA, SQIVND (reference sequence). This CDR3 contains 13 residues. Trimming cost V 6 bases and J 0 bases, with 8 bases left between them. CDR3 sequence: CASRGRVNTEAFF. In DNA, the CDR3 is TGTGCCAGTAGAGGCAGGGTGAACACTGAAGCTTTCTTT.

V and J are TRBV6-5 and TRBJ2-4; D is perhaps TRBD2 (6 bases). Germline CDR1 and CDR2: MNHEY and SVGAGI. Trimming cost V 2 bases and J 5 bases, with 10 bases left between them. The CDR3 is made up of 14 amino acids. Written as DNA, the CDR3 is TGTGCCAGCAGTTACCGGGGGTGGGAAAACATTCAGTACTTC. Residues: CASSYRGWENIQYF.

This chain joins TRBV27 and TRBJ2-5; no reliable D call. From germline, CDR1 is MNHEY and CDR2 SMNVEV (reference sequence). Between the trimmed V and J ends, which lost 6 bases and 3 bases, there was a span of 17 bases. This CDR3 has 15 amino acids. For the CDR3, the DNA is TGTGCCAGCAGGCTCCGAGGCGGCGGAAAAGAGACCCAGTACTTC. This gives the protein CASRLRGGGKETQYF.

The rearrangement links TRBV12-3 or TRBV12-4 to TRBJ2-3, with a possible D match to TRBD2 (6 bases). Trimming removed 6 bases from V and 1 base from J, with 8 bases in between. There are 13 residues in the CDR3. The chain's CDR3 is CASSSSGTDTQYF. The CDR3 DNA follows: TGTGCCAGCAGCTCTAGCGGCACAGATACGCAGTATTTT.

In its sample, this clone was seen once. The genes are TRBV9 and TRBJ2-7; TRBD1 is a possible D gene (5 bases). The CDR3 has 14 residues. Trimming pared 0 bases from V and 5 bases from J, leaving 12 bases between. Looked up from germline, CDR1 is SGDLS and CDR2 is YYNGEE. The CDR3 here is CASSVGIGVDEQYF. The CDR3 DNA follows: TGTGCCAGCAGCGTAGGCATAGGGGTCGACGAGCAGTACTTC. Full variable domain (missing parts from reference TRBV9 and TRBJ2-7): DSGVTQTPKHLITATGQRVTLRCSPRSGDLSVYWYQQSLDQGLQFLIQYYNGEERAKGNILERFSAQQFPDLHSELNLSSLELGDSALYFCASSVGIGVDEQYFGPGTRLTVT.